Detailed here is one T cell receptor beta chain. What it binds is not known. These data belong to a study of beta chain features in type 1 diabetes. General observations from the study: Comparison showed that naive, central memory and Treg TCRB repertoires appeared more similar among patients than among healthy donors. Shortening of TCRB CDR3s, moderate but significant, appeared in all four CD4+ subsets of Type 1 diabetes patients.

The authors reverse transcribed all of the isolated RNA, so sequencing captured expressed TCRB transcripts. Some clones are missing from TCRdb's copy, which holds only in-frame ones; the method was immunoSEQ multiplex PCR. The sample has some 190,000 clones; 7.5% to 8.5% are singletons. Input material: central memory CD4+ T cells from blood. The receptor was isolated from a man aged 18 to 29 with type 1 diabetes.

CDR3: CSVPGQDTGELFF. CDR3 coding DNA: TGCAGCGTTCCGGGACAGGACACCGGGGAGCTGTTTTTT. V usage is TRBV29-1 and J usage is TRBJ2-2; TRBD1 matches at 8 bases. The trim removed 5 bases at V and 3 bases at J, leaving 2 bases unmatched. Germline CDR1 and CDR2: SQVTM and ANQGSEA. There are 13 residues in the CDR3.